These T cell receptor beta chains were read from a single sample in a study of CD8 T cells in Susac syndrome. TCRdb re-called the immunoSEQ multiplex PCR reads through MiXCR, storing one row per CDR3 protein. The data contain approximately 220,000 distinct CDR3 sequences, roughly nine tenths of them singletons. The sample was CD8+ T cells from PBMCs. The receptors originated from a human donor with multiple sclerosis. Each CDR3 is given with its conserved first and last residue. D genes are given only for firm matches. Part of the rows lack a size; the others show once, few, many or a class for expanded clones.

>TRBJ2-6|once|.|TRBV27
CASSWPGANVLTF
TGTGCCAGCAGTTGGCCTGGGGCCAACGTCCTGACTTTC
>TRBJ2-1|once|.|TRBV4-2
CASSTSREGWEQFF
TGTGCCAGCAGCACGTCTAGAGAAGGGTGGGAGCAGTTCTTC
>TRBJ2-7|.|TRBD1|TRBV20-1
CSARGDRGFYEQYF
TGCAGTGCTCGCGGGGACAGGGGATTCTACGAGCAGTACTTC
>TRBJ1-2|.|.|TRBV9
CASSRGVGYTF
TGTGCCAGCAGCCGAGGAGTCGGCTACACCTTC
>TRBJ2-1|.|.|TRBV21-1
CASSKVRGSMVEQFF
TGTGCCAGCAGCAAAGTTCGGGGGAGTATGGTTGAGCAGTTCTTC
>TRBJ1-2|.|.|TRBV12-3/TRBV12-4
CASNTGGNGYTF
TGTGCCAGCAATACCGGAGGGAATGGCTACACCTTC
>TRBJ1-2|once|.|TRBV10-3
CAISEPGQTDGYTF
TGTGCCATCAGTGAGCCCGGACAGACCGATGGCTACACCTTC
>TRBJ2-6|.|.|TRBV9
CASSVPGTNVLTF
TGTGCCAGCAGCGTCCCTGGCACCAACGTCCTGACTTTC
>TRBJ2-3|.|TRBD2|TRBV5-5
CASSKSGTTTDTQYF
TGTGCCAGCAGCAAGTCCGGGACTACAACAGATACGCAGTATTTT
>TRBJ1-5|.|.|TRBV27
CASSFGGAHQPQHF
TGTGCCAGCAGTTTTGGAGGGGCACATCAGCCCCAGCATTTT
>TRBJ2-3|.|.|TRBV5-4
CASSLSGAATDTQYF
TGTGCCAGCAGCTTGTCGGGAGCCGCAACAGATACGCAGTATTTT
>TRBJ2-7|.|TRBD1|TRBV6-2/TRBV6-3
CASMVQGVREQYF
TGTGCCAGCATGGTGCAGGGGGTACGCGAGCAGTACTTC
>TRBJ1-3|.|.|TRBV14
CASSPAGSQYGNTIYF
TGTGCCAGCAGCCCCGCGGGGAGCCAGTACGGAAACACCATATATTTT
>TRBJ1-1|.|.|TRBV6-2/TRBV6-3
CASSYLDGTEAFF
TGTGCCAGCAGTTACCTTGATGGCACTGAAGCTTTCTTT
>TRBJ1-2|.|TRBD1|TRBV2
CASSEVRGDSNYGYTF
TGTGCCAGCAGTGAGGTCAGGGGGGACTCTAACTATGGCTACACCTTC
>TRBJ2-2|.|.|TRBV9
CASSVDAAGELFF
TGTGCCAGCAGCGTAGACGCGGCCGGGGAGCTGTTTTTT
>TRBJ2-5|.|.|TRBV11-2
CASSFLETQYF
TGTGCCAGCAGCTTCCTGGAGACCCAGTACTTC
>TRBJ1-1|.|TRBD1|TRBV4-3
CASSQDSKGARVAFF
TGCGCCAGCAGCCAAGATAGTAAGGGGGCGCGGGTAGCTTTCTTT
>TRBJ1-1|.|.|TRBV5-8
CASSSSAPLTEAFF
TGTGCCAGCAGCTCAAGTGCCCCGCTCACTGAAGCCTTCTTT
>TRBJ2-1|.|.|TRBV6-5
CASSYSNIAGEKFF
TGTGCCAGCAGTTACTCGAACATCGCAGGGGAAAAGTTCTTC
>TRBJ1-5|.|TRBD1|TRBV23-1
CASSQRDRGKKIDDQPQHF
TGCGCCAGCAGTCAACGGGACAGGGGTAAGAAAATTGATGATCAGCCCCAGCATTTT
>TRBJ1-6|.|TRBD1|TRBV7-3
CASGTGRYIGSPLHF
TGTGCCAGCGGGACAGGGAGATATATTGGGTCACCCCTCCACTTT
>TRBJ2-3|.|.|TRBV24-1
CATSDRDLTDTQYF
TGTGCCACCAGTGACCGGGACTTAACAGATACGCAGTATTTT
>TRBJ1-6|.|.|TRBV7-9
CASSPTTASSYNSPLHF
TGTGCCAGCAGCCCGACGACAGCGAGCTCCTATAATTCACCCCTCCACTTT
>TRBJ2-2|.|.|TRBV27
CASRFGGTGELFF
TGTGCCAGCAGGTTTGGGGGTACCGGGGAGCTGTTTTTT
>TRBJ2-3|.|.|TRBV4-3
CASTRGAGGTDTQYF
TGCGCCAGCACCCGCGGAGCAGGGGGGACAGATACGCAGTATTTT
>TRBJ2-7|.|.|TRBV13
CASSVLKGDEQYF
TGTGCCAGCAGCGTCCTAAAGGGGGACGAGCAGTACTTC
>TRBJ1-5|few|.|TRBV5-6
CASSSGSNQPQHF
TGTGCCAGCAGTTCGGGTAGCAATCAGCCCCAGCATTTT
>TRBJ2-7|.|.|TRBV12-3/TRBV12-4
CASSLGGHEQYF
TGTGCCAGCAGTTTGGGGGGGCACGAGCAGTACTTC
>TRBJ2-5|.|TRBD1|TRBV11-2
CASSHTGGSDQETQYF
TGTGCCAGCAGCCATACAGGGGGTTCGGACCAAGAGACCCAGTACTTC
>TRBJ2-7|.|TRBD1|TRBV2
CASRPLRQGTFDYEQYF
TGTGCCAGCAGGCCTTTAAGACAGGGAACTTTCGACTACGAGCAGTACTTC
>TRBJ2-1|.|.|TRBV30
CAWSVLVGAYNEQFF
TGTGCCTGGAGTGTACTTGTAGGGGCCTACAATGAGCAGTTCTTC
>TRBJ2-7|.|.|TRBV12-3/TRBV12-4
CASSEEPIPDEQYF
TGTGCCAGCAGTGAAGAACCCATCCCGGACGAGCAGTACTTC